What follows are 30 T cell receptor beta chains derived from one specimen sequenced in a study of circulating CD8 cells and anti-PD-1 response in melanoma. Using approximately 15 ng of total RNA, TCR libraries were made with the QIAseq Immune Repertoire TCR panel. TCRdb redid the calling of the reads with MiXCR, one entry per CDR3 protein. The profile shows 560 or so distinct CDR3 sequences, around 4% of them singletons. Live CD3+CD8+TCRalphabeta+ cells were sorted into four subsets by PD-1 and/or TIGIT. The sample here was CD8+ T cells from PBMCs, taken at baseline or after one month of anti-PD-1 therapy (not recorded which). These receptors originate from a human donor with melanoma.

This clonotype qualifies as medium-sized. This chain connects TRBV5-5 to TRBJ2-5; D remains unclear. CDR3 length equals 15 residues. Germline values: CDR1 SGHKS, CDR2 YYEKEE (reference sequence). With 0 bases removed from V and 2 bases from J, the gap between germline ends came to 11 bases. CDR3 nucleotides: TGTGCCAGCAGCTTGGTATTAGTTGAACAAGAGACCCAGTACTTC. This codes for CASSLVLVEQETQYF.

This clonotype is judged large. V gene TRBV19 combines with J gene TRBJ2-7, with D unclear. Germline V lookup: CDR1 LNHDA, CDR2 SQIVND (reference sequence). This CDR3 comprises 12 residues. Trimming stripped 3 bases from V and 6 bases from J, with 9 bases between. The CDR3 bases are TGTGCCAGTAGTATCGGCGCCGGCGAGCAGTACTTC. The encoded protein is CASSIGAGEQYF. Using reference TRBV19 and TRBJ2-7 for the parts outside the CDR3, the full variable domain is DGGITQSPKYLFRKEGQNVTLSCEQNLNHDAMYWYRQDPGQGLRLIYYSQIVNDFQKGDIAEGYSVSREKKESFPLTVTSAQKNPTAFYLCASSIGAGEQYFGPGTRLTVT.

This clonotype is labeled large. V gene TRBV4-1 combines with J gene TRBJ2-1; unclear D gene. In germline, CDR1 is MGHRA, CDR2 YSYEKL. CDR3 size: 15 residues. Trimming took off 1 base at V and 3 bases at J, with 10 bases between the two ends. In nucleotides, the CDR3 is TGCGCCAGCAGCCAAGCGCTTAGGGTCTACAATGAGCAGTTCTTC. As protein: CASSQALRVYNEQFF.

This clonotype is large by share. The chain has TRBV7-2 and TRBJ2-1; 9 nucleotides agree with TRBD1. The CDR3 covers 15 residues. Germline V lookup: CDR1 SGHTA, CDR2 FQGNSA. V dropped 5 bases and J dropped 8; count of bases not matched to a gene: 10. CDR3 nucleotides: TGTGCCAGCAGCCCAGGACAGGGGTCCGCGGATGAGCAGTTCTTC. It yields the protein CASSPGQGSADEQFF. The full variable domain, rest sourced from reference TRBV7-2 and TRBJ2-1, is GAGVSQSPSNKVTEKGKDVELRCDPISGHTALYWYRQSLGQGLEFLIYFQGNSAPDKSGLPSDRFSAERTGGSVSTLTIQRTQQEDSAVYLCASSPGQGSADEQFFGPGTRLTVL.

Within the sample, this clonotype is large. As DNA, the CDR3 is TGTGCCACCCTGCATGGGGGGAATCAGCCCCAGCATTTT. Its translation: CATLHGGNQPQHF. This chain uses TRBV19 with TRBJ1-5, with D possibly matching TRBD1 (5 bases). V gave up 10 bases and J gave up 4 bases, with 14 bases separating them. CDR1 LNHDA and CDR2 SQIVND come from the germline V gene (reference sequence). The CDR3 contains 13 residues.

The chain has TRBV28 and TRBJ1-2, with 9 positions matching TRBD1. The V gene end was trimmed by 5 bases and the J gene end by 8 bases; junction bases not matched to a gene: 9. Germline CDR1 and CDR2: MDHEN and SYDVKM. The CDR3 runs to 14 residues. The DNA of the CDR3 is TGTGCCAGCAGTACCGGGACAGGGCTTAGGGGCTACACCTTC. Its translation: CASSTGTGLRGYTF.

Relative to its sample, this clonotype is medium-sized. The CDR3 nucleotides are TGCGCCAGCAGCCAGACCCCGGGTCGGGCCATGGATGAGCAGTTCTTC. This codes for CASSQTPGRAMDEQFF. This chain connects TRBV4-1 to TRBJ2-1, with D unclear. Germline loops: CDR1 MGHRA, CDR2 YSYEKL. Trimming removed 3 bases at V and 8 bases at J, with 20 bases between. The CDR3 extends over 16 amino acids.

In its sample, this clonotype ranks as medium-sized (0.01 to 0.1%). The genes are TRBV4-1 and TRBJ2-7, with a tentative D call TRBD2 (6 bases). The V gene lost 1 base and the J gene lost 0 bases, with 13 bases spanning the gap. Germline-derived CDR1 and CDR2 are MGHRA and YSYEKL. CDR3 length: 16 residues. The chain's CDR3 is CASSQAEGLSSYEQYF. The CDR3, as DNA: TGCGCCAGCAGCCAAGCGGAGGGCCTGAGCTCCTACGAGCAGTACTTC.

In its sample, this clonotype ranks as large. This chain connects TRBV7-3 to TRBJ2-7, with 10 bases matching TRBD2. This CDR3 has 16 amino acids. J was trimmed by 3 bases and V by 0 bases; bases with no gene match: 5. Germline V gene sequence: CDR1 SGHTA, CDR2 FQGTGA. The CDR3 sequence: CASSLTGPSGGYEQYF. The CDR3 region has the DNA TGTGCCAGCAGCTTAACTGGGCCTAGCGGGGGCTACGAGCAGTACTTC.

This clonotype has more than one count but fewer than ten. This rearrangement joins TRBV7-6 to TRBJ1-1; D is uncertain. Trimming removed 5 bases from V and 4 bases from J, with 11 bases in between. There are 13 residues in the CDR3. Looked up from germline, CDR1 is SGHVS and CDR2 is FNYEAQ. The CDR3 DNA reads TGTGCCAGCAGCCCGAGACTGAGCACTGAAGCTTTCTTT. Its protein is CASSPRLSTEAFF.

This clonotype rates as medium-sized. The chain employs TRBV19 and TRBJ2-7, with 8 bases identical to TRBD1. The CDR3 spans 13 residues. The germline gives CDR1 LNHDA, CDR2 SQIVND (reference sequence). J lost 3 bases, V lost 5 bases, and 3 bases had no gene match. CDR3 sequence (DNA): TGTGCCAGTAGTGCGGGACAGGACTACGAGCAGTACTTC. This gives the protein CASSAGQDYEQYF. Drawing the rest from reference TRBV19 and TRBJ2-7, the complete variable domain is DGGITQSPKYLFRKEGQNVTLSCEQNLNHDAMYWYRQDPGQGLRLIYYSQIVNDFQKGDIAEGYSVSREKKESFPLTVTSAQKNPTAFYLCASSAGQDYEQYFGPGTRLTVT.

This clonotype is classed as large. The CDR3 is CSVVIGTGGYEQYF. CDR3 bases: TGCAGCGTTGTAATAGGGACAGGGGGCTACGAGCAGTACTTC. The chain uses TRBV29-1 and TRBJ2-7, with 11 bases aligning to TRBD1. This CDR3 has 14 amino acids. Germline V gene data show CDR1 as SQVTM and CDR2 as ANQGSEA. V trimming: 4 bases; J trimming: 3 bases; junction bases outside the gene matches: 5.

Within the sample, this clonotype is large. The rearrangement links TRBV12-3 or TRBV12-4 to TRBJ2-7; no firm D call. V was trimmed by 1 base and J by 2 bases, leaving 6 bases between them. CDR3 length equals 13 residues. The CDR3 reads CASSLEVPYEQYF. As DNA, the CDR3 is TGTGCCAGCAGTTTAGAGGTGCCCTACGAGCAGTACTTC.

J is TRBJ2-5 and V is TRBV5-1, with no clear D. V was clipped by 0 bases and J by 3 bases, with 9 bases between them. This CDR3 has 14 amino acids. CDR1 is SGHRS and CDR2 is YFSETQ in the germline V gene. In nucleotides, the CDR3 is TGCGCCAGCAGCTTGGCCGGAACGGAAGAGACCCAGTACTTC. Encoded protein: CASSLAGTEETQYF.

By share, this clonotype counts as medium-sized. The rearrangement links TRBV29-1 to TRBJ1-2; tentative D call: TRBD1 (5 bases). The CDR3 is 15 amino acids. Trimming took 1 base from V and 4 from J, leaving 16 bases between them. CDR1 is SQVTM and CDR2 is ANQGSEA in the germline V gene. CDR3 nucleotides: TGCAGCGTTGAAGGACTGAAGGCGGGGGGCTATGGCTACACCTTC. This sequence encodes CSVEGLKAGGYGYTF.

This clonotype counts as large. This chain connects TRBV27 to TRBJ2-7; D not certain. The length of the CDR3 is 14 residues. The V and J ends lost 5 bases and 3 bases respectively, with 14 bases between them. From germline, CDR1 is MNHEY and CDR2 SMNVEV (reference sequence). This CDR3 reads CASSLPGQIYEQYF. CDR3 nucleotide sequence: TGTGCCAGCAGTCTGCCTGGGCAAATCTACGAGCAGTACTTC.

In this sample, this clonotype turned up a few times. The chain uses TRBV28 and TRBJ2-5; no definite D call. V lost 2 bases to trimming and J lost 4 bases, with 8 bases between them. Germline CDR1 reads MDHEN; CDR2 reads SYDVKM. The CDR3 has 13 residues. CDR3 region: CASSLGQRETQYF. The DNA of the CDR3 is TGTGCCAGCAGTTTAGGGCAGCGAGAGACCCAGTACTTC.

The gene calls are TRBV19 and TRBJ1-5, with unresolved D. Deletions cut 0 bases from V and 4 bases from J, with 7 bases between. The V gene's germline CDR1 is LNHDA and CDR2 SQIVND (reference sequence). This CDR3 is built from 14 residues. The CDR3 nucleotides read TGTGCCAGTAGTATAGATCTAGGGAATCAGCCCCAGCATTTT. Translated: CASSIDLGNQPQHF. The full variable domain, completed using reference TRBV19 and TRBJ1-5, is DGGITQSPKYLFRKEGQNVTLSCEQNLNHDAMYWYRQDPGQGLRLIYYSQIVNDFQKGDIAEGYSVSREKKESFPLTVTSAQKNPTAFYLCASSIDLGNQPQHFGDGTRLSIL.

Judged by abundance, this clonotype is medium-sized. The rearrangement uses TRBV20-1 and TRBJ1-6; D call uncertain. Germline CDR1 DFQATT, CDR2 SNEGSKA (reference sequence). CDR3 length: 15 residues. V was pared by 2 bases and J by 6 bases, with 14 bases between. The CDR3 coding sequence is TGCAGTGCTAGATTTCGGGTATCCCGTAATTCACCCCTCCACTTT. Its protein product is CSARFRVSRNSPLHF.

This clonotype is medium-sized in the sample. The CDR3: CASSVGRGGTDTQYF. The CDR3, as DNA: TGTGCCAGCAGCGTAGGACGGGGGGGCACAGATACGCAGTATTTT. This chain connects TRBV9 to TRBJ2-3, with TRBD2 matching 7 bases. The CDR3 covers 15 residues. The V and J ends lost 0 bases and 1 base, in that order; junction bases with no gene match: 2. The germline gives CDR1 SGDLS, CDR2 YYNGEE.

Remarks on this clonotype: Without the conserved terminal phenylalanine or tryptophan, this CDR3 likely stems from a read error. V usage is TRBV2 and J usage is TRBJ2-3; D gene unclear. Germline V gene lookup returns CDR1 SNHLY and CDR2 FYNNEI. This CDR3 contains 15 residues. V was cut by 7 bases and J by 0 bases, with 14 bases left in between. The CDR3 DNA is TGTGCCAGCATCGAGCAGCCAGCTAGCACAGATACGCAGTATTTA. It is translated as CASIEQPASTDTQYL.

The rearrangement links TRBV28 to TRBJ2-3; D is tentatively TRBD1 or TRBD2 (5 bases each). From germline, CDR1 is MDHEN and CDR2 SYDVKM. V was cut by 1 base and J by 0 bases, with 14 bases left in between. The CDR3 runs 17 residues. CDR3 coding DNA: TGTGCCAGCAGTTTATCGGGGCAGGGTCCGAGCACAGATACGCAGTATTTT. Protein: CASSLSGQGPSTDTQYF. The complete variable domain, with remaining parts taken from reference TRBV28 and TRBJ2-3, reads DVKVTQSSRYLVKRTGEKVFLECVQDMDHENMFWYRQDPGLGLRLIYFSYDVKMKEKGDIPEGYSVSREKKERFSLILESASTNQTSMYLCASSLSGQGPSTDTQYFGPGTRLTVL.

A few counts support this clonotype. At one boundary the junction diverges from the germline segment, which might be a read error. For the CDR3, the DNA is TGTGCCTGGAACACCTTCAGCACAGATACGCAGTACTTT. Translating it yields CAWNTFSTDTQYF. This chain uses TRBV30 with TRBJ2-3, with unresolved D. CDR3 size: 13 residues. Germline loops: CDR1 GTSNPN, CDR2 SVGIG (reference sequence).

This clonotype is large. The CDR3 region has the DNA TGTGCCAGCAGCTCCGGGACAGGCCCCATCTATGGCTACACCTTC. It yields the protein CASSSGTGPIYGYTF. The genes are TRBV2 and TRBJ1-2; TRBD1 matches 8 bases. Unmatched junction bases numbered 10, after V lost 6 bases and J lost 4 bases. Germline V CDR1 and CDR2: SNHLY, FYNNEI. The CDR3 contains 15 residues.

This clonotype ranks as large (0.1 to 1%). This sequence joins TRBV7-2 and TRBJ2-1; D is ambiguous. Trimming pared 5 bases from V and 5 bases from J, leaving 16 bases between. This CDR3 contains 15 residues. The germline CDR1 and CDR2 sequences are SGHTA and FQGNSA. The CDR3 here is CASSLDPLYNNEQFF. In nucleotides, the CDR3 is TGTGCCAGCAGCCTAGACCCCCTTTATAACAATGAGCAGTTCTTC.

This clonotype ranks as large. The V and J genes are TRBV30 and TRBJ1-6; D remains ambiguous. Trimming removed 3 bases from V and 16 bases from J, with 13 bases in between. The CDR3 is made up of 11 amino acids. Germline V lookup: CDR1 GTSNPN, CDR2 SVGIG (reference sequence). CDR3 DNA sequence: TGTGCCTGGAGGATCGGTCTGGTACTCCACTTT. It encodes CAWRIGLVLHF.

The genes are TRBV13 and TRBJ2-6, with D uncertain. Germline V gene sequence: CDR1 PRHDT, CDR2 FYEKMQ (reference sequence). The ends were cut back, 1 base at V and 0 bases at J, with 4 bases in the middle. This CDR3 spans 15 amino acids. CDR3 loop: CASSLVVSGANVLTF. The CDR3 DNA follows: TGTGCCAGCAGCTTAGTTGTCTCTGGGGCCAACGTCCTGACTTTC.

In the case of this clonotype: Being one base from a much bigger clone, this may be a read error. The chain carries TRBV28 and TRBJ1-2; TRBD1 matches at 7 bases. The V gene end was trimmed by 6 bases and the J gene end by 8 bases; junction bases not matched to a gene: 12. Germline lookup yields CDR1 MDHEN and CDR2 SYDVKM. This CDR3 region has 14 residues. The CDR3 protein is CASSLLTGAWGYTF. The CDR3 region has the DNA TGTGCCAGCAGCCTCCTCACAGGGGCATGGGGCTACACCTTC.

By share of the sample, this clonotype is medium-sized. The CDR3 spells CASSQPGLPNEQFF. The CDR3, as DNA: TGTGCCAGCAGCCAACCGGGACTTCCCAATGAGCAGTTCTTC. The chain has TRBV7-2 and TRBJ2-1; maybe TRBD2 (6 bases). Trimming removed 5 bases from V and 6 bases from J, with 14 bases in between. The germline gives CDR1 SGHTA, CDR2 FQGNSA. The CDR3 loop spans 14 amino acids.

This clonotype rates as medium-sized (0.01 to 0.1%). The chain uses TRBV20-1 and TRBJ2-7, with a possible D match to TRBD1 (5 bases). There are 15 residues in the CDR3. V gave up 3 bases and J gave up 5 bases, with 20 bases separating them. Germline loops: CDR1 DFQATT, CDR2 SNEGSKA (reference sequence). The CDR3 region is CSASPRGADFDEQYF. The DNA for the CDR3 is TGCAGTGCTAGTCCAAGGGGCGCAGATTTTGACGAGCAGTACTTC.